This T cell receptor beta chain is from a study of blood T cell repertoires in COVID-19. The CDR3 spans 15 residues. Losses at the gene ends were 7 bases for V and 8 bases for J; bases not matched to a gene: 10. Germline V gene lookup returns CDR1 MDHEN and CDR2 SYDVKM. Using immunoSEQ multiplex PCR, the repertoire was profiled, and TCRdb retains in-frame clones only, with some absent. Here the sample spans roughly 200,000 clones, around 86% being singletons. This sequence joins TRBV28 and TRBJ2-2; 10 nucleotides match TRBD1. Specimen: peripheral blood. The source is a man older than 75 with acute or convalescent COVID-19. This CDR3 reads CASTQRQGAFGELFF. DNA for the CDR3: TGTGCCAGCACCCAGAGACAGGGGGCCTTTGGGGAGCTGTTTTTT.